The 7 T cell receptor beta chains given below trace back to one sample, sequenced in a study of early T cells in non-severe SARS-CoV-2 infection. TCRdb independently ran MiXCR on the 5' RACE reads; one entry per CDR3 protein. This table has some 62,000 distinct CDR3 sequences, about 9.9% appearing once. Material: whole blood. The receptors originated from an adult who was a healthcare worker with PCR-confirmed SARS-CoV-2 infection or an uninfected control (not recorded which).

This chain joins TRBV19 and TRBJ1-1; D is ambiguous. CDR3 length equals 15 residues. Trimming stripped 7 bases from V and 1 base from J, with 16 bases between. Germline V gives CDR1 LNHDA, CDR2 SQIVND (reference sequence). CDR3 amino acids: CASTDHLWANTEAFF. In DNA form, the CDR3 reads TGTGCCAGTACCGACCATCTCTGGGCGAACACTGAAGCTTTCTTT.

The V and J genes are TRBV15 and TRBJ2-4; D is uncertain. CDR3 length equals 14 residues. Germline CDR1 reads LNHNV; CDR2 reads YYDKDF (reference sequence). The germline V and J ends were trimmed by 3 bases and 12 bases, with 18 bases remaining between them. As DNA, the CDR3 is TGTGCCACCAGCAGGGGCAAGACTGTAAACCATCAGTACTTC. This codes for CATSRGKTVNHQYF.

This clonotype has more than one count but fewer than ten. The gene calls are TRBV6-1 and TRBJ2-1; tentative D call: TRBD2 (5 bases). This CDR3 has 15 residues. Germline V gene sequence: CDR1 MNHNS, CDR2 SASEGT. Deletions cut 7 bases from V and 6 bases from J, with 19 bases between. The CDR3 nucleotides are TGTGCCAGCACTCCTTTCAGAGGGTTCCCCAATGAGCAGTTCTTC. Translating gives CASTPFRGFPNEQFF.

This clonotype was recorded many times. The CDR3 here is CATSGGSDTQYF. DNA for the CDR3: TGTGCCACCAGTGGAGGTTCAGATACGCAGTATTTT. The chain has TRBV24-1 and TRBJ2-3; no clear D. The CDR3 loop spans 12 amino acids. CDR1 and CDR2 (germline): KGHDR, SFDVKD. The ends were cut back, 5 bases at V and 4 bases at J, with 6 bases in the middle.

The chain couples TRBV30 to TRBJ1-1; D ambiguous. The ends were cut back, 3 bases at V and 4 bases at J, with 18 bases in the middle. Germline-derived CDR1 and CDR2 are GTSNPN and SVGIG (reference sequence). The CDR3 extends over 15 amino acids. For the CDR3, the DNA is TGTGCCTGGAGGGCCCCGACGGTTTGGAGCACTGAAGCTTTCTTT. It yields the protein CAWRAPTVWSTEAFF.

This clonotype was seen a handful of times. The rearrangement uses TRBV18 and TRBJ2-5; weak D call: TRBD1 (5 bases). Trimming stripped 0 bases from V and 4 bases from J, with 12 bases between. This CDR3 contains 15 residues. CDR1 KGHSH and CDR2 LQKENI come from the germline V gene. DNA for the CDR3: TGTGCCAGCTCACCACCGGTCGGTCAGGGAGAGACCCAGTACTTC. Its translation is CASSPPVGQGETQYF. Using reference TRBV18 and TRBJ2-5 for the parts outside the CDR3, the full variable domain is NAGVMQNPRHLVRRRGQEARLRCSPMKGHSHVYWYRQLPEEGLKFMVYLQKENIIDESGMPKERFSAEFPKEGPSILRIQQVVRGDSAAYFCASSPPVGQGETQYFGPGTRLLVL.

There are a few counts of this clonotype. V is TRBV12-3 or TRBV12-4 and J is TRBJ1-2, with D maybe TRBD1 (5 bases). V gave up 3 bases and J gave up 5 bases, with 7 bases separating them. This CDR3 has 12 residues. The chain's CDR3 is CASSFSGYGYTF. The CDR3, as DNA: TGTGCCAGCAGTTTCTCAGGGTATGGCTACACCTTC.